The source of this T cell receptor (beta chain) is a study of OX40 agonist ivuxolimab in advanced cancers. The wider study: Ivuxolimab, an antibody acting as an agonist of OX40 (CD134), was used to treat patients. Each dose-escalation patient presented with hepatocellular carcinoma, melanoma, renal cell or head and neck cancer. Points from the study as a whole: Antigen specificity of clonally expanded peripheral T cells was not established. At doses 0.1 to 3.0 mg/kg, CD4+ and CD8+ clones expanded.

V was shortened by 7 bases and J by 3 bases, with 27 bases between the two germline ends. The CDR3 consists of 18 residues. The germline V gene has CDR1 SGHAT and CDR2 FQNNGV. This clone appeared once. Its specificity is unknown. TCRdb keeps only in-frame clones here, not all; method: immunoSEQ multiplex PCR. The sample has around 45,000 clones; more than 75% are singletons. This TCR was sampled from an adult with an advanced solid tumor such as melanoma, head and neck, liver or kidney cancer. The material sequenced was CD4+ or CD8+ T cells sorted from blood, taken in a trial of the OX40 agonist ivuxolimab. V is TRBV11-2 and J is TRBJ1-2; possible D gene TRBD1, 6 bases. The CDR3, as DNA: TGTGCCAGCACACAGAGGGGGGGAGTCACAAGAGCCGACTATGGCTACACCTTC. Encoded protein: CASTQRGGVTRADYGYTF.